A single sample gave rise to the 19 T cell receptor beta chains below, sequenced in a study of T cell responses to AZD1222 COVID-19 vaccine. The protocol was immunoSEQ multiplex PCR, while the TCRdb copy is restricted to in-frame clones and leaves out a portion. The top ten hold under 11% of the sample, which has around 180,000 clones, 80% to 95% seen once. The material was peripheral blood, obtained on day 0 of AZD1222 vaccination. The receptor set was obtained from an adult in good health.

V gene TRBV2 combines with J gene TRBJ1-5, with 8 bases that match TRBD1. The trim removed 1 base at V and 4 bases at J, leaving 3 bases unmatched. Per the germline V gene, CDR1 is SNHLY and CDR2 is FYNNEI. CDR3 length: 15 residues. The CDR3 nucleotides are TGTGCCAGCAGTGAAGGAGGGACAGGTAATCAGCCCCAGCATTTT. This sequence encodes CASSEGGTGNQPQHF.

The V and J genes are TRBV5-4 and TRBJ1-1; TRBD1 matches 7 bases. V trimming: 4 bases; J trimming: 7 bases; junction bases outside the gene matches: 4. CDR3 size: 12 residues. Germline lookup yields CDR1 SGHNT and CDR2 YYREEE (reference sequence). CDR3 nucleotide sequence: TGTGCCAGCAGCCGAGGGACAGTTGAAGCTTTCTTT. Translating gives CASSRGTVEAFF.

The chain links TRBV2 to TRBJ2-5; D is ambiguous. Trimming took 6 bases from V and 0 from J, leaving 8 bases between them. The CDR3 runs 13 residues. Germline values: CDR1 SNHLY, CDR2 FYNNEI. The DNA of the CDR3 is TGTGCCAGCAGACCGACACACCAAGAGACCCAGTACTTC. It is translated as CASRPTHQETQYF.

J is TRBJ1-4 and V is TRBV7-9; 9 positions match TRBD1. Germline V gene sequence: CDR1 SEHNR, CDR2 FQNEAQ (reference sequence). V gave up 4 bases and J gave up 8 bases; unmatched junction bases: 5. CDR3 length: 14 residues. CDR3: CASSYGTGKEKLFF. The CDR3 nucleotides are TGTGCCAGCAGCTACGGGACAGGGAAGGAAAAACTGTTTTTT.

J is TRBJ2-5 and V is TRBV2, with a weak D call TRBD2 (5 bases). This CDR3 has 13 residues. Germline CDR1 is SNHLY and CDR2 is FYNNEI. V was pared by 7 bases and J by 2 bases, with 11 bases between. The CDR3 DNA reads as TGTGCCAGCAACGGGGAGTTTCAAGAGACCCAGTACTTC. Amino acid sequence: CASNGEFQETQYF.

This sequence joins TRBV5-6 and TRBJ2-7; 10 nucleotides agree with TRBD2. The CDR3 runs 14 residues. CDR1 SGHDT and CDR2 YYEEEE come from the germline V gene. The V segment lost 3 bases and the J segment 4 bases; nucleotides outside the gene matches: 4. This CDR3 reads CASSSGLAIYEQYV. DNA of the CDR3: TGTGCCAGCAGCTCGGGACTAGCGATTTACGAGCAGTACGTC.

V is TRBV6-2 or TRBV6-3 and J is TRBJ2-5; TRBD2 matches at 9 bases. V dropped 4 bases and J dropped 9; count of bases not matched to a gene: 9. The germline CDR1 and CDR2 sequences are MNHEY and SVGEGT. The CDR3 contains 14 residues. The DNA for the CDR3 is TGTGCCAGCAGTTCCCTAGCGGGGTCTTGGGCCCAGTACTTC. It translates to CASSSLAGSWAQYF.

This chain uses TRBV5-1 with TRBJ1-4, with TRBD1 as a possible D gene (6 bases). CDR3 size: 15 residues. Germline V lookup: CDR1 SGHRS, CDR2 YFSETQ. V was pared by 4 bases and J by 0 bases, with 10 bases between. The CDR3 region is CASSLGATTNEKLFF. CDR3 in DNA: TGCGCCAGCAGCCTGGGGGCTACAACTAATGAAAAACTGTTTTTT.

V and J are TRBV24-1 and TRBJ1-3, with a possible D match to TRBD1 (5 bases). The CDR3 totals 15 residues. V was pared by 4 bases and J by 2 bases, with 11 bases between. CDR1 is KGHDR, CDR2 SFDVKD, per germline. This CDR3 reads CATSEGRVAGNTIYF. DNA for the CDR3: TGTGCCACCAGTGAGGGACGGGTTGCTGGAAACACCATATATTTT.

The chain couples TRBV5-8 to TRBJ1-2; a weak D match, TRBD1 (6 bases). This CDR3 is 13 amino acids long. Trimming removed 2 bases at V and 2 bases at J, with 7 bases between. CDR1 and CDR2 from the germline V gene are SGHTS and YDEGEE. CDR3 DNA: TGTGCCAGCAGCTTAGGACAGAACTATGGCTACACCTTC. Its translation is CASSLGQNYGYTF.

The V gene is TRBV19, the J gene TRBJ1-5; D unclear. From germline, CDR1 is LNHDA and CDR2 SQIVND (reference sequence). The CDR3 consists of 14 residues. V lost 5 bases and J 2 bases, leaving 10 bases between the germline ends. CDR3 sequence reads: CASSATLGNQPQHF. CDR3 coding DNA: TGTGCCAGTAGTGCCACCCTTGGCAATCAGCCCCAGCATTTT.

The chain is built from TRBV12-5 and TRBJ1-2, with 7 bases lining up with TRBD1. The length of the CDR3 is 16 residues. Germline V gene lookup returns CDR1 LGHNT and CDR2 FRNRAP. The V segment lost 1 base and the J segment 3 bases; nucleotides outside the gene matches: 8. The DNA of the CDR3 is TGTGCTAGTGGTTTGGCCTACATCGACAGGGACTATGGCTACACCTTC. Protein product: CASGLAYIDRDYGYTF.

The chain is built from TRBV18 and TRBJ2-1; D call uncertain. Germline CDR1 reads KGHSH; CDR2 reads LQKENI. Trimming left V 1 base short and J 2 bases short, with 12 bases between. The CDR3 is 16 residues long. Here the CDR3 DNA reads TGTGCCAGCTCACCACTAAAAGGGCGCCCCTACAATGAGCAGTTCTTC. As protein: CASSPLKGRPYNEQFF.

The chain is built from TRBV6-4 and TRBJ1-2; 7 nucleotides match TRBD1. The trim removed 0 bases at V and 0 bases at J, leaving 1 base unmatched. CDR3 length equals 15 residues. The V gene's germline CDR1 is MRHNA and CDR2 SNTAGT. CDR3 bases: TGTGCCAGCAGTGACTCGGACAGGCCTAACTATGGCTACACCTTC. The encoded protein is CASSDSDRPNYGYTF.

The V call is TRBV27, the J call TRBJ1-5; D not certain. The germline CDR1 and CDR2 sequences are MNHEY and SMNVEV (reference sequence). Trimming took off 5 bases at V and 3 bases at J, with 11 bases between the two ends. This CDR3 has 14 residues. The CDR3 coding sequence is TGTGCCAGCAGTCCCCTAGGCCCCAATCAGCCCCAGCATTTT. Its protein product is CASSPLGPNQPQHF.

This chain joins TRBV7-9 and TRBJ1-1; D remains unclear. V was cut by 7 bases and J by 0 bases, with 15 bases left in between. There are 15 residues in the CDR3. Germline V gene lookup returns CDR1 SEHNR and CDR2 FQNEAQ (reference sequence). CDR3 residues: CASILADGVNTEAFF. CDR3 DNA sequence: TGTGCCAGCATCCTGGCAGACGGGGTGAACACTGAAGCTTTCTTT.

The chain combines TRBV11-2 with TRBJ1-1; D perhaps matches TRBD1 (5 bases). V was shortened by 4 bases and J by 4 bases, with 16 bases between the two germline ends. Germline values: CDR1 SGHAT, CDR2 FQNNGV. CDR3 size: 15 residues. The CDR3 reads CASSSLGGPATEAFF. The CDR3 region has the DNA TGTGCCAGCAGCTCCTTGGGGGGACCGGCCACTGAAGCTTTCTTT.

This clone was detected once. The gene calls are TRBV12-5 and TRBJ1-2; D remains ambiguous. The V gene's germline CDR1 is LGHNT and CDR2 FRNRAP. The CDR3 runs 16 residues. V lost 1 base and J 6 bases, leaving 18 bases between the germline ends. The CDR3 reads CASGLAGGGDIHGYTF. CDR3 DNA: TGTGCTAGTGGTTTGGCCGGAGGTGGGGATATTCATGGCTACACCTTC.

The genes are TRBV14 and TRBJ1-4; D is ambiguous. This CDR3 is 12 amino acids long. Trimming shortened V by 6 bases and J by 8 bases, and 10 bases separated the two germline ends. From germline, CDR1 is SGHDN and CDR2 FVKESK. CDR3 coding DNA: TGTGCCAGCAGACCCTACAAGGAAAAACTGTTTTTT. Its translation: CASRPYKEKLFF.